The sequence of this T cell receptor beta chain was determined in a study of Graves' ophthalmopathy and Graves' hyperthyroidism. Findings and limits, study-wide: Most expanded clonotypes from thyroid (those above 0.001 frequency) were also found in blood. A 13-signature model separated ophthalmopathy from stable hyperthyroidism, just over 85% sensitivity, roughly 80% specificity.

RNA transcripts were the source from which TCR beta CDR3 regions were amplified. Following a first-round RT-PCR that used HTBI primers, a second-round multiplex PCR was carried out. TCRdb passed the multiplex PCR reads through MiXCR, listing each CDR3 protein once. The data hold more than 1,000,000 distinct CDR3 sequences, with 36% observed a single time. A note on this clonotype: What it recognizes is unknown.

Certain patients, namely those with other autoimmune diseases, uncontrolled infections, pregnancy or lactation, were excluded. Clinicians diagnosed using symptoms, serum thyroxine, TRAb, thyroid ultrasound and orbital computed tomography. The CDR3 sequence is 15 residues long. Trimming took 5 bases from V and 3 from J, leaving 16 bases between them. CDR1 is LNHNV and CDR2 is YYDKDF in the germline V gene (reference sequence). The V call is TRBV15, the J call TRBJ1-2, with a possible D match to TRBD1 (5 bases). The TCR sequence derives from an adult man with Graves' hyperthyroidism. The sequencing sample was made of peripheral blood or thyroid tissue (not recorded which). In DNA, the CDR3 is TGTGCCACCAGCCCCCGAGGCGGGACCGACTATGGCTACACCTTC. It encodes CATSPRGGTDYGYTF.